Listed here are 14 T cell receptor beta chains from one sample, sequenced in a study of blood T cell repertoires in COVID-19. Produced via immunoSEQ multiplex PCR; TCRdb's table is partial and in-frame only. The data hold about 160,000 clones, with 70% to 90% observed a single time. The specimen was PBMCs or T cells enriched from blood (not recorded which). The source is a woman aged 50 to 60 who had recovered from COVID-19.

The chain couples TRBV4-2 to TRBJ2-7; 8 nucleotides align to TRBD1. CDR3 length equals 16 residues. V was clipped by 0 bases and J by 4 bases; unmatched bases: 8. Germline lookup yields CDR1 LGHNA and CDR2 YNFKEQ. The CDR3 loop reads CASSQETTGVGYEQYF. Written as DNA, the CDR3 is TGTGCCAGCAGCCAAGAGACGACAGGGGTGGGGTACGAGCAGTACTTC.

The gene calls are TRBV6-4 and TRBJ1-3, with D possibly matching TRBD1 (6 bases). The CDR3 has 16 residues. V lost 4 bases and J 0 bases, leaving 13 bases between the germline ends. Germline V gene lookup returns CDR1 MRHNA and CDR2 SNTAGT. CDR3: CASSGSGASSGNTIYF. The DNA for the CDR3 is TGTGCCAGCAGTGGTTCAGGGGCAAGCTCTGGAAACACCATATATTTT.

The chain recombines TRBV7-2 with TRBJ2-7, with D possibly being TRBD2 (5 bases). V was clipped by 7 bases and J by 3 bases, with 19 bases between them. Germline CDR1 SGHTA, CDR2 FQGNSA. This CDR3 has 15 residues. For the CDR3, the DNA is TGTGCCAGCACCCTCAAAGGAAACGGGATCTACGAGCAGTACTTC. The encoded protein is CASTLKGNGIYEQYF.

This chain connects TRBV29-1 to TRBJ2-5; 12 bases are a match to TRBD2. The CDR3 loop spans 17 amino acids. The germline gives CDR1 SQVTM, CDR2 ANQGSEA. V shed 0 bases and J 2 bases; nucleotides not matched to a gene: 7. In DNA form, the CDR3 reads TGCAGCGTTGAAGATCTCGAGACTAGCGGGGGACAAGAGACCCAGTACTTC. As protein: CSVEDLETSGGQETQYF.

This chain uses TRBV4-3 with TRBJ1-1, with D unclear. The germline gives CDR1 LGHNA, CDR2 YSLEER. V shed 0 bases and J shed 6 bases, with 8 bases lying between them. The CDR3 has 13 amino acids. The CDR3 region has the DNA TGCGCCAGCAGCCAAGATAACGCAGCTGAAGCTTTCTTT. Residues: CASSQDNAAEAFF.

This sequence joins TRBV10-3 and TRBJ1-3; D remains unclear. V was pared by 7 bases and J by 4 bases, with 11 bases between. Germline CDR1 ENHRY, CDR2 SYGVKD. This CDR3 contains 13 residues. The CDR3 DNA reads TGTGCCATCACCGCCAGCGAAGGAAACACCATATATTTT. It codes for CAITASEGNTIYF.

The CDR3 nucleotides read TGTGCCAGCAGCTCATATGCTTCTCGAGGTGAGCAGTTCTTC. It translates to CASSSYASRGEQFF. The chain combines TRBV7-3 with TRBJ2-1; D remains ambiguous. CDR3 length: 14 residues. Trimming took 4 bases from V and 9 from J, leaving 16 bases between them. CDR1 SGHTA and CDR2 FQGTGA come from the germline V gene.

The chain joins TRBV27 to TRBJ2-1, with D maybe TRBD1 (6 bases). V was pared by 3 bases and J by 8 bases, with 17 bases between. Germline V CDR1 and CDR2: MNHEY, SMNVEV (reference sequence). The CDR3 runs to 15 residues. CDR3 nucleotide sequence: TGTGCCAGCAGTTTCCCCATCAGGGGTAAAGATGAGCAGTTCTTC. Encoded protein: CASSFPIRGKDEQFF.

This chain links TRBV29-1 with TRBJ1-3; D is undetermined. The CDR3 spans 10 residues. Trimming cost V 4 bases and J 8 bases, with 6 bases left between them. Germline V lookup: CDR1 SQVTM, CDR2 ANQGSEA. The CDR3 sequence: CSVAVDTIYF. In nucleotides, the CDR3 is TGCAGCGTTGCGGTAGACACCATATATTTT.

This chain links TRBV5-1 with TRBJ2-2, with 8 positions matching TRBD2. Germline V gene sequence: CDR1 SGHRS, CDR2 YFSETQ. The CDR3 is 17 residues long. The V and J ends lost 4 bases and 4 bases, in that order; junction bases with no gene match: 12. The DNA of the CDR3 is TGCGCCAGCAGCCCTACCCGCGGGGGGCGGTCCACCGGGGAGCTGTTTTTT. As protein: CASSPTRGGRSTGELFF.

This rearrangement joins TRBV7-9 to TRBJ1-2, with 8 bases fitting TRBD1. Germline values: CDR1 SEHNR, CDR2 FQNEAQ (reference sequence). CDR3 length: 16 residues. Trimming at V came to 7 bases and at J to 6 bases, leaving 16 bases not matched to a gene. The CDR3 coding sequence is TGTGCCAGCATTGCCTGGGCAGGGGGCGTATCAGATGGCTACACCTTC. Its translation is CASIAWAGGVSDGYTF.

The V gene is TRBV19, the J gene TRBJ2-5; 16 nucleotides agree with TRBD2. Germline CDR1 reads LNHDA; CDR2 reads SQIVND (reference sequence). V lost 5 bases and J lost 4; bases outside the gene matches: 7. The CDR3 runs 17 residues. CDR3 region: CASSPGLAGGSGETQYF. CDR3 DNA: TGTGCCAGTAGTCCGGGACTAGCGGGGGGGAGTGGAGAGACCCAGTACTTC.

The chain joins TRBV4-1 to TRBJ2-3; no firm D call. CDR3 length: 12 amino acids. CDR1 is MGHRA, CDR2 YSYEKL, per germline. Trimming took off 6 bases at V and 9 bases at J, with 13 bases between the two ends. In nucleotides, the CDR3 is TGCGCCAGCAGTCGATTGCCAGGAACGCAGTATTTT. Its translation: CASSRLPGTQYF.

This clone was counted once. The chain joins TRBV18 to TRBJ1-5; D gene ambiguous. CDR1 is KGHSH, CDR2 LQKENI, per germline. The CDR3 covers 14 residues. Trimming took 2 bases from V and 2 from J, leaving 7 bases between them. Written as DNA, the CDR3 is TGTGCCAGCTCACCAGCGGCCCGCAATCAGCCCCAGCATTTT. The encoded protein is CASSPAARNQPQHF. The full variable domain, completed using reference TRBV18 and TRBJ1-5, is NAGVMQNPRHLVRRRGQEARLRCSPMKGHSHVYWYRQLPEEGLKFMVYLQKENIIDESGMPKERFSAEFPKEGPSILRIQQVVRGDSAAYFCASSPAARNQPQHFGDGTRLSIL.